The rows below give T cell receptor beta chains drawn from one sample of a study of tumor-infiltrating lymphocytes in primary liver carcinoma. TCRdb fed the multiplex PCR reads into MiXCR, producing one record per CDR3 protein. This table holds around 190,000 distinct CDR3 sequences, just under 85% found once. The sample comprised tumor tissue from primary liver carcinoma. These receptors came from a man between 40 and 49 years old with primary liver carcinoma and hepatitis B virus infection. CDR3s include the opening cysteine and the closing phenylalanine or tryptophan. The D gene is left open where the match is weak. The size entry is marked missing in some rows and otherwise reads once, few, many or a size class.

abundance: once; d_gene: TRBD2; j_gene: TRBJ2-5; v_gene: TRBV5-4; CDR3nt: TGTGCCAGCAGACTCGTAGCGGGAGGGCCAGAGACCCAGTACTTC; CDR3aa: CASRLVAGGPETQYF
abundance: NA; d_gene: TRBD1; j_gene: TRBJ2-6; v_gene: TRBV11-2; CDR3nt: TGTACCAGCAGCATGGGGGGAGACAGGGGTATTTCCCTCTCTGGGGCCGACGTCCTGACTTTC; CDR3aa: CTSSMGGDRGISLSGADVLTF
abundance: once; d_gene: NA; j_gene: TRBJ1-1; v_gene: TRBV6-2/TRBV6-3; CDR3nt: TGTGACAGGAGTTACAGGGAAACTGAAGCTTTCTTT; CDR3aa: CDRSYRETEAFF
abundance: many; d_gene: NA; j_gene: TRBJ2-7; v_gene: TRBV7-8; CDR3nt: TGTGCCAGCAGCTTAGGGATTGGCTCTGGACCGACTGCCTACGAGCAGTACTTC; CDR3aa: CASSLGIGSGPTAYEQYF
abundance: NA; d_gene: NA; j_gene: TRBJ1-1; v_gene: TRBV5-1; CDR3nt: TGCGCCAGCAGCCTGTCGGGGGAGAGGACTGAAGCTTTATTT; CDR3aa: CASSLSGERTEALF
abundance: NA; d_gene: NA; j_gene: TRBJ2-5; v_gene: TRBV12-3/TRBV12-4; CDR3nt: TGTTCCAGCATCCGAAGCGGGACAGAGACTCAGTACTTC; CDR3aa: CSSIRSGTETQYF
abundance: once; d_gene: NA; j_gene: TRBJ2-7; v_gene: TRBV11-1; CDR3nt: TGCGGCAGCAGGGGGAGGCGATCCTACGAGCAGTACTTC; CDR3aa: CGSRGRRSYEQYF
abundance: NA; d_gene: TRBD2; j_gene: TRBJ2-1; v_gene: TRBV4-2; CDR3nt: TGTGCTAGCAGCCAAGAGTTAGCGGGGGCCTCCTACAATGAACAGTTCTTC; CDR3aa: CASSQELAGASYNEQFF
abundance: NA; d_gene: NA; j_gene: TRBJ2-7; v_gene: TRBV19; CDR3nt: TGTGCCAGTAGTAGGGATCGCGACTCCTACGAGCAGTACTTC; CDR3aa: CASSRDRDSYEQYF
abundance: NA; d_gene: NA; j_gene: TRBJ1-1; v_gene: TRBV29-1; CDR3nt: TGCAGCGTTGGTGGAGGAAGGTGTATGAACTCTGAAGCTTTCTTT; CDR3aa: CSVGGGRCMNSEAFF
abundance: once; d_gene: TRBD1; j_gene: TRBJ2-5; v_gene: TRBV29-1; CDR3nt: TGCAACGCCAAAGGTCCCGGGACAGGGGGCATGAAGACCCAGTACTTC; CDR3aa: CNAKGPGTGGMKTQYF
abundance: NA; d_gene: NA; j_gene: TRBJ1-6; v_gene: TRBV13; CDR3nt: TGTGCCAGTAGCTCACCCGGGGAGAGAGGCGATTCACCCCTCCACTTT; CDR3aa: CASSSPGERGDSPLHF
abundance: NA; d_gene: NA; j_gene: TRBJ2-5; v_gene: TRBV11-2; CDR3nt: TGTGCCAGCAGCTTAGGGGTCGCTTTCCGAATCCAAGGGACCCAGTACTTC; CDR3aa: CASSLGVAFRIQGTQYF
abundance: NA; d_gene: NA; j_gene: TRBJ2-1; v_gene: TRBV24-1; CDR3nt: TGCGCCACCAGTGCTGGCCACGGATGGGGCGTATACAATGAGCAGTTCTTC; CDR3aa: CATSAGHGWGVYNEQFF
abundance: NA; d_gene: NA; j_gene: TRBJ2-2; v_gene: TRBV7-9; CDR3nt: TGTGCCAGTAGCTTAGTTCTTCAGGGTTGGAGAGGGGAGCTGTTTTTT; CDR3aa: CASSLVLQGWRGELFF
abundance: NA; d_gene: TRBD2; j_gene: TRBJ2-2; v_gene: TRBV6-5; CDR3nt: TGTGTTAGCAGTTACAGTCTAGCGGGAGGCCCTTACCACGGGGAGCTGTTTTTT; CDR3aa: CVSSYSLAGGPYHGELFF
abundance: NA; d_gene: NA; j_gene: TRBJ1-1; v_gene: TRBV6-6; CDR3nt: TGTGCCAGCAGCAGGGCGGCACTCGTCGACACTGAAGCTTTATTT; CDR3aa: CASSRAALVDTEALF
abundance: NA; d_gene: NA; j_gene: TRBJ2-1; v_gene: TRBV5-4; CDR3nt: TGTGCAAGCAGCTTACTAACGGGCTCCTACAATGAGCAGTTCTTC; CDR3aa: CASSLLTGSYNEQFF
abundance: NA; d_gene: NA; j_gene: TRBJ1-5; v_gene: TRBV6-6; CDR3nt: TGCGCCAGCACCCTGGAAGGGAGGGTTAGTCAGCCCCAGCATTTT; CDR3aa: CASTLEGRVSQPQHF
abundance: NA; d_gene: NA; j_gene: TRBJ2-1; v_gene: TRBV5-5; CDR3nt: TGTGTCAGCGGCTTGGGTCTAGGTACGGTCAATGAGCAGTTCTTC; CDR3aa: CVSGLGLGTVNEQFF
abundance: once; d_gene: NA; j_gene: TRBJ2-7; v_gene: TRBV30; CDR3nt: TGTGCCTGGGAACCCGGGAACTACGAGCAGTATTTC; CDR3aa: CAWEPGNYEQYF
abundance: many; d_gene: NA; j_gene: TRBJ2-7; v_gene: TRBV4-2; CDR3nt: TGTGCCAGCAGCCAAGAAGCAGGATCCTACGAGCAGTACTTC; CDR3aa: CASSQEAGSYEQYF
abundance: NA; d_gene: TRBD2; j_gene: TRBJ2-3; v_gene: TRBV6-1; CDR3nt: TGTGCCAGCAATGGCCTCGCGGGAGGTCCAGATACGCAGTATTTT; CDR3aa: CASNGLAGGPDTQYF
abundance: NA; d_gene: NA; j_gene: TRBJ1-1; v_gene: TRBV7-9; CDR3nt: TGTGCCAGCAGCTTAGGCCATCTCCATCCGGGACCGAACACTGAAGCTTTCTTT; CDR3aa: CASSLGHLHPGPNTEAFF
abundance: NA; d_gene: NA; j_gene: TRBJ1-4; v_gene: TRBV29-1; CDR3nt: TGCAGCCTTGATGGAGGGATGGGTGAAAAAGTGTTTTTT; CDR3aa: CSLDGGMGEKVFF
abundance: NA; d_gene: NA; j_gene: TRBJ2-5; v_gene: TRBV13; CDR3nt: TGTGCTAGCAGCCCCCGGCCCGGCACTACAGAGACCCAGTACTTC; CDR3aa: CASSPRPGTTETQYF
abundance: NA; d_gene: TRBD1; j_gene: TRBJ2-5; v_gene: TRBV7-8; CDR3nt: TGTGCCAGCAGCAGGGACAGGGTGATTGACACCCAGTACTTC; CDR3aa: CASSRDRVIDTQYF
abundance: NA; d_gene: NA; j_gene: TRBJ2-2; v_gene: TRBV6-1; CDR3nt: TGTGCCAGCAGTCCGACGGTGGTCCCCGGTGAGCTGGTTTTT; CDR3aa: CASSPTVVPGELVF
abundance: NA; d_gene: NA; j_gene: TRBJ2-1; v_gene: TRBV11-2; CDR3nt: TGTGCCAGCAGTCCCGGGACTTCTTCCTACACTGAGGAGTTCTTC; CDR3aa: CASSPGTSSYTEEFF
abundance: NA; d_gene: NA; j_gene: TRBJ2-7; v_gene: TRBV4-1; CDR3nt: TGCGCCAGCAGCCAATCATACCAGGTCTACGAGCAGTATTTC; CDR3aa: CASSQSYQVYEQYF
abundance: NA; d_gene: NA; j_gene: TRBJ2-2; v_gene: TRBV4-3; CDR3nt: TGCGCTAGCAGCCACCAACCATATGGGGATGAGCCCGGGGAACTGTCTTTT; CDR3aa: CASSHQPYGDEPGELSF
abundance: NA; d_gene: NA; j_gene: TRBJ2-7; v_gene: TRBV29-1; CDR3nt: TGCAGCCTCCTATGGGGACACGAGTATTACTTC; CDR3aa: CSLLWGHEYYF
abundance: many; d_gene: NA; j_gene: TRBJ2-2; v_gene: TRBV30; CDR3nt: TGTGCCTGGAGCCCCGCAGCCGGGCGATTTTCCGGGGAGCTGTTTTTT; CDR3aa: CAWSPAAGRFSGELFF
abundance: NA; d_gene: TRBD2; j_gene: TRBJ2-2; v_gene: TRBV4-2; CDR3nt: TGTGCCAGCAGCCAAGAAGGAGCGGGAGGTCTCACCGGGGAGCTCATTTTT; CDR3aa: CASSQEGAGGLTGELIF
abundance: NA; d_gene: NA; j_gene: TRBJ1-1; v_gene: TRBV10-3; CDR3nt: TGTGCCGTCATGGGGCAGGGGATTGACACTGAAGCTTTCTTT; CDR3aa: CAVMGQGIDTEAFF
abundance: NA; d_gene: NA; j_gene: TRBJ2-7; v_gene: TRBV4-3; CDR3nt: TGCGGCAGCAGCCAAGAACAGCACTACGAGCAGTACTTC; CDR3aa: CGSSQEQHYEQYF
abundance: NA; d_gene: NA; j_gene: TRBJ2-5; v_gene: TRBV12-3/TRBV12-4; CDR3nt: TGTGCCAGCAGTTTCTCATGGGTCGAGACCCACTACTTC; CDR3aa: CASSFSWVETHYF
abundance: NA; d_gene: TRBD2; j_gene: TRBJ2-2; v_gene: TRBV15; CDR3nt: TGTGCCACCATCAGGACTAGCGACACCGGGGAGCTGTTTTTT; CDR3aa: CATIRTSDTGELFF
abundance: NA; d_gene: NA; j_gene: TRBJ1-5; v_gene: TRBV28; CDR3nt: TGTGCCAGCAGATTCCAGGGAGCTACTCAGCCCCAACATTTT; CDR3aa: CASRFQGATQPQHF
abundance: few; d_gene: NA; j_gene: TRBJ2-2; v_gene: TRBV29-1; CDR3nt: TGCAGCGTTGCTGACATCGGGGAACTGTTTTTT; CDR3aa: CSVADIGELFF
abundance: NA; d_gene: NA; j_gene: TRBJ1-5; v_gene: TRBV10-3; CDR3nt: TGTGCCATCAGTAAGTCTACAGGTCAGCCCCAGCATTTT; CDR3aa: CAISKSTGQPQHF
abundance: NA; d_gene: NA; j_gene: TRBJ2-5; v_gene: TRBV5-4; CDR3nt: TGTGCCAGTAGCGTGGACAAGGCCGTCAAATATTTC; CDR3aa: CASSVDKAVKYF
abundance: once; d_gene: NA; j_gene: TRBJ2-7; v_gene: TRBV25-1; CDR3nt: TGTGCCAGCAGCGGGGGGCACGTATTTAGGCTGGAATCTAAATACGAGCAGTACTTC; CDR3aa: CASSGGHVFRLESKYEQYF
abundance: NA; d_gene: TRBD2; j_gene: TRBJ2-5; v_gene: TRBV29-1; CDR3nt: TGCAGCGTTGAAGGGGAGGGGAGGACCCAGTATTTC; CDR3aa: CSVEGEGRTQYF
abundance: NA; d_gene: TRBD1; j_gene: TRBJ2-7; v_gene: TRBV29-1; CDR3nt: TGCAGCGCCTGGACAGGTCCTTCCTATGAGCAGCACTTC; CDR3aa: CSAWTGPSYEQHF
abundance: NA; d_gene: NA; j_gene: TRBJ2-3; v_gene: TRBV5-4; CDR3nt: TGTGCCAGCATCTTAACATGTGGCTTACATACGCAGTATTTT; CDR3aa: CASILTCGLHTQYF
abundance: NA; d_gene: NA; j_gene: TRBJ2-5; v_gene: TRBV29-1; CDR3nt: TGCAGCGTTGATCCAGGGGGGGCGGAGACCAAGTACTTC; CDR3aa: CSVDPGGAETKYF
abundance: NA; d_gene: TRBD1; j_gene: TRBJ2-7; v_gene: TRBV11-2; CDR3nt: TGTGCAAGTTGCTTACGATTGACAGGGGAAAACGAGCAGTACTTC; CDR3aa: CASCLRLTGENEQYF